Presented here are 24 T cell receptor beta chains from one specimen sequenced in a study of blood T cell repertoires in COVID-19. The data were produced by immunoSEQ multiplex PCR, yet TCRdb's version contains in-frame clones alone and is incomplete. The repertoire holds hundreds of thousands of clones, about nine tenths seen once, with less than 4.5% in the top ten. Sequences were obtained from PBMCs or T cells enriched from blood (not recorded which). These receptors came from a woman aged 25 to 39 with acute COVID-19.

The chain combines TRBV2 with TRBJ1-2; tentatively, D is TRBD1 (6 bases). This CDR3 has 11 amino acids. Germline V gives CDR1 SNHLY, CDR2 FYNNEI. The V end lost 7 bases, the J end lost 8 bases, and 11 bases lay between the germline ends. The CDR3 reads CASTYRDGYTF. The CDR3, as DNA: TGTGCCAGCACCTACAGGGACGGCTACACCTTC.

V usage is TRBV20-1 and J usage is TRBJ2-1; tentatively, D is TRBD2 (5 bases). This CDR3 contains 11 residues. Trimming left V 7 bases short and J 8 bases short, with 12 bases between. Germline lookup yields CDR1 DFQATT and CDR2 SNEGSKA (reference sequence). The CDR3 sequence: CSGRGTDEQFF. Here the CDR3 DNA reads TGCAGTGGACGGGGTACAGATGAGCAGTTCTTC.

The chain has TRBV19 and TRBJ1-1; a possible D gene is TRBD1 (6 bases). This CDR3 has 8 amino acids. Trimming removed 10 bases at V and 11 bases at J, with 8 bases between. Germline assignment: CDR1 LNHDA and CDR2 SQIVND (reference sequence). The CDR3: CATGDAFF. The CDR3 DNA follows: TGTGCCACAGGGGACGCTTTCTTT.

This chain links TRBV7-3 with TRBJ2-1; 9 nucleotides match TRBD2. The CDR3 sequence is 16 residues long. Germline V gives CDR1 SGHTA, CDR2 FQGTGA. V was clipped by 3 bases and J by 3 bases; unmatched bases: 6. This CDR3 is CASSFSAGGHYNEQFF. CDR3 nucleotides: TGTGCCAGCAGCTTTAGCGCGGGGGGGCACTACAATGAGCAGTTCTTC.

The V call is TRBV5-1, the J call TRBJ1-1; D not certain. CDR1 is SGHRS and CDR2 is YFSETQ in the germline V gene. Trimming left V 4 bases short and J 3 bases short, with 7 bases between. The CDR3 has 12 amino acids. The CDR3 region is CASSRQDTEAFF. In DNA, the CDR3 is TGCGCCAGCAGCCGCCAGGACACTGAAGCTTTCTTT. The full variable domain, its missing parts supplied by reference TRBV5-1 and TRBJ1-1, is KAGVTQTPRYLIKTRGQQVTLSCSPISGHRSVSWYQQTPGQGLQFLFEYFSETQRNKGNFPGRFSGRQFSNSRSEMNVSTLELGDSALYLCASSRQDTEAFFGQGTRLTVV.

The V and J genes are TRBV20-1 and TRBJ1-1, with 9 bases lining up with TRBD1. J lost 2 bases, V lost 3 bases, and 10 bases had no gene match. Germline V CDR1 and CDR2: DFQATT, SNEGSKA (reference sequence). The CDR3 sequence is 16 residues long. The CDR3 DNA reads TGCAGTGCTAGTCCGGGACAGGGAGAAGTCAACACTGAAGCTTTCTTT. Its protein product is CSASPGQGEVNTEAFF.

This chain joins TRBV19 and TRBJ2-1, with D possibly being TRBD1 (6 bases). V was clipped by 5 bases and J by 4 bases, with 6 bases between them. CDR3 length: 12 amino acids. Germline CDR1 is LNHDA and CDR2 is SQIVND (reference sequence). The CDR3 spells CASSDRYNEQFF. CDR3 nucleotide sequence: TGTGCCAGTAGTGACAGGTACAATGAGCAGTTCTTC.

The chain has TRBV7-7 and TRBJ1-5, with no clear D. Germline CDR1 SSHAT, CDR2 FNYEAQ (reference sequence). Trimming took 0 bases from V and 7 from J, leaving 7 bases between them. CDR3 length: 13 amino acids. CDR3 sequence: CASSLALGQPQHF. The CDR3 DNA reads as TGTGCCAGCAGCTTAGCGCTGGGCCAGCCCCAGCATTTT.

The chain has TRBV10-2 and TRBJ2-2; 11 nucleotides agree with TRBD1. V lost 6 bases, J lost 4 bases, and 10 bases stayed unmatched. Germline loops: CDR1 WSHSY, CDR2 SAAADI. The CDR3 has 17 residues. Here the CDR3 DNA reads TGCGCCAGCAGGCTTTCCAAGGGACAGGGGGTCACCGGGGAGCTGTTTTTT. This translates into CASRLSKGQGVTGELFF.

The rearrangement joins TRBV5-1 to TRBJ1-1; perhaps TRBD1 as D (5 bases). Germline V CDR1 and CDR2: SGHRS, YFSETQ. The CDR3 sequence is 13 residues long. V dropped 5 bases and J dropped 10 bases, with 18 bases sitting between them. The CDR3 nucleotides read TGCGCCAGCAGGGGGGGACTCATAAGAGGAGCTTTCTTT. Translating it yields CASRGGLIRGAFF.

Of note for this clone: Other DNA sequences from this sample encode an identical CDR3 as well. V is TRBV5-1 and J is TRBJ1-5; 9 nucleotides agree with TRBD1. Germline values: CDR1 SGHRS, CDR2 YFSETQ. The CDR3 is 14 amino acids. With 2 bases clipped from V and 7 bases from J, the junction kept 4 bases outside the gene matches. CDR3 residues: CASSLQGAGQPQHF. CDR3 nucleotides: TGCGCCAGCAGCTTACAGGGGGCCGGCCAGCCCCAGCATTTT.

The genes are TRBV6-2 or TRBV6-3 and TRBJ2-6; D may be TRBD1 (6 bases). The germline V and J ends were trimmed by 6 bases and 4 bases, with 13 bases remaining between them. Germline assignment: CDR1 MNHEY and CDR2 SVGEGT. The CDR3 loop spans 15 amino acids. CDR3 loop: CASSSGEPGANVLTF. The CDR3 DNA reads TGTGCCAGCAGCTCAGGGGAACCCGGGGCCAACGTCCTGACTTTC.

The chain recombines TRBV6-1 with TRBJ1-1, with a possible D match to TRBD1 (5 bases). This CDR3 spans 13 amino acids. V dropped 1 base and J dropped 4 bases, with 7 bases sitting between them. Per germline, CDR1 MNHNS and CDR2 SASEGT. The CDR3 sequence is CASSEGGLTEAFF. The CDR3 bases are TGTGCCAGCAGTGAAGGGGGCCTCACTGAAGCTTTCTTT.

This clone was seen more than once but under ten times. This chain links TRBV7-2 with TRBJ2-7, with 7 positions matching TRBD1. The CDR3 runs 16 residues. Trimming took 2 bases from V and 3 from J; bases not matched to a gene: 10. Germline CDR1 reads SGHTA; CDR2 reads FQGNSA. CDR3 sequence (DNA): TGTGCCAGCAGCTTATACTCGACAGGGACGCGCTACGAGCAGTACTTC. It translates to CASSLYSTGTRYEQYF.

CDR3 DNA sequence: TGTGCCAGCAGCGTATTGAGGAGGGGGAACACTGAAGCTTTCTTT. It codes for CASSVLRRGNTEAFF. This chain connects TRBV28 to TRBJ1-1; D is perhaps TRBD1 (5 bases). The CDR3 runs 15 residues. Germline CDR1 is MDHEN and CDR2 is SYDVKM. V was pared by 6 bases and J by 1 base, with 15 bases between.

This clone was observed a handful of times. This chain joins TRBV5-1 and TRBJ1-2, with 7 bases that match TRBD1. The CDR3 runs 21 residues. J was trimmed by 6 bases and V by 1 base; bases with no gene match: 27. From germline, CDR1 is SGHRS and CDR2 YFSETQ. CDR3: CASSLWGTSWGQSSWENGYTF. As DNA, the CDR3 is TGCGCCAGCAGCTTGTGGGGGACATCGTGGGGACAGTCCTCGTGGGAAAATGGCTACACCTTC.

V and J are TRBV28 and TRBJ2-2, with 8 bases matching TRBD1. Germline lookup yields CDR1 MDHEN and CDR2 SYDVKM. J was trimmed by 2 bases and V by 3 bases; bases with no gene match: 5. The CDR3 extends over 16 amino acids. CDR3 in amino acids: CASSLETGVNTGELFF. In DNA form, the CDR3 reads TGTGCCAGCAGTTTGGAGACAGGGGTTAACACCGGGGAGCTGTTTTTT.

V is TRBV7-3 and J is TRBJ1-5; weak D call: TRBD1 (6 bases). V shed 5 bases and J shed 4 bases, with 9 bases lying between them. The germline V gene has CDR1 SGHTA and CDR2 FQGTGA. This CDR3 spans 13 amino acids. CDR3 protein: CASSRQANQPQHF. The DNA for the CDR3 is TGTGCCAGCAGCCGACAGGCTAATCAGCCCCAGCATTTT.

The rearrangement joins TRBV7-2 to TRBJ2-5, with TRBD1 as a possible D gene (8 bases). The germline gives CDR1 SGHTA, CDR2 FQGNSA. The V end lost 4 bases, the J end lost 5 bases, and 17 bases lay between the germline ends. The CDR3 is 15 amino acids. This CDR3 is CASSSTDREGETQYF. CDR3 bases: TGTGCCAGCAGCTCGACGGACAGGGAGGGCGAGACCCAGTACTTC.

The rearrangement uses TRBV10-1 and TRBJ1-1; TRBD1 aligns across 9 bases. Per the germline V gene, CDR1 is WNHNN and CDR2 is SYGVQD (reference sequence). V shed 3 bases, J shed 7 bases, and the junction held 6 bases outside the gene matches. There are 14 residues in the CDR3. The CDR3 sequence is CASSEGTGFSEAFF. The CDR3 nucleotides read TGCGCCAGCAGTGAAGGGACAGGGTTCAGTGAAGCTTTCTTT.

The CDR3 sequence is CASSLWGYSNQPQHF. DNA for the CDR3: TGTGCCAGCAGTTTGTGGGGCTATAGCAATCAGCCCCAGCATTTT. The chain recombines TRBV27 with TRBJ1-5, with D possibly matching TRBD1 (5 bases). V lost 3 bases and J 0 bases, leaving 9 bases between the germline ends. The CDR3 is 15 amino acids. CDR1 is MNHEY and CDR2 is SMNVEV in the germline V gene (reference sequence).

This chain uses TRBV5-4 with TRBJ1-2; TRBD1 matches at 9 bases. This CDR3 region has 15 residues. Germline V gene sequence: CDR1 SGHNT, CDR2 YYREEE (reference sequence). V lost 0 bases to trimming and J lost 8 bases; unmatched junction nucleotides: 8. CDR3 bases: TGTGCCAGCAGCTTGGCTGGGGACAGGGTGTGGGGCTACACCTTC. Protein sequence: CASSLAGDRVWGYTF.

The chain is built from TRBV9 and TRBJ2-3; 9 positions match TRBD2. Looked up from germline, CDR1 is SGDLS and CDR2 is YYNGEE. This CDR3 comprises 18 residues. After removal of 4 bases from V and 4 bases from J, the junction contained 16 bases not matched to a gene. The CDR3 coding sequence is TGTGCCAGCAGCCCTGCACTTGGGGCGGGGGGGCGATCAGATACGCAGTATTTT. Translating gives CASSPALGAGGRSDTQYF. Based on the CDR3 plus reference TRBV9 and TRBJ2-3, the full variable domain is DSGVTQTPKHLITATGQRVTLRCSPRSGDLSVYWYQQSLDQGLQFLIQYYNGEERAKGNILERFSAQQFPDLHSELNLSSLELGDSALYFCASSPALGAGGRSDTQYFGPGTRLTVL.

The chain recombines TRBV2 with TRBJ1-3; no definite D call. Germline values: CDR1 SNHLY, CDR2 FYNNEI. The CDR3 spans 14 residues. V was shortened by 3 bases and J by 2 bases, with 8 bases between the two germline ends. The CDR3 loop reads CASSEEGAGNTIYF. The CDR3 DNA follows: TGTGCCAGCAGTGAGGAGGGTGCTGGAAACACCATATATTTT.